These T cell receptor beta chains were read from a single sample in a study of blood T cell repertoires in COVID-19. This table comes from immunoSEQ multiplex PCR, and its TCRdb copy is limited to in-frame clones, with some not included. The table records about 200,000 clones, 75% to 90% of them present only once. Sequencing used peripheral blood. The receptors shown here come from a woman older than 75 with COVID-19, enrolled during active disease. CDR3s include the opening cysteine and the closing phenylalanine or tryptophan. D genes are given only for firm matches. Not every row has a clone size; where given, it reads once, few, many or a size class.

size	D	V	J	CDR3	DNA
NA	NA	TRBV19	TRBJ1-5	CASSVTGNNQPQHF	TGTGCCAGTAGTGTTACAGGGAACAATCAGCCCCAGCATTTT
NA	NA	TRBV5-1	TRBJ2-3	CASSLGPSTDTQYF	TGCGCCAGCAGCTTGGGTCCTAGCACAGATACGCAGTATTTT
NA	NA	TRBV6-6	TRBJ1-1	CASMSVNTEAFF	TGTGCCAGCATGTCGGTGAACACTGAAGCTTTCTTT
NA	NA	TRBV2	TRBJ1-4	CASSERTGIAFF	TGTGCCAGCAGTGAGCGCACAGGGATCGCGTTTTTT
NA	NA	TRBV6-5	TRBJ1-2	CASSSWTEDGYTF	TGTGCCAGCAGTTCGTGGACAGAGGATGGCTACACCTTC
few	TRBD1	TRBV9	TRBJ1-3	CASSAGQGPFSGNTIYF	TGTGCCAGCAGCGCCGGACAGGGGCCCTTCTCTGGAAACACCATATATTTT
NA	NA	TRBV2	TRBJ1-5	CASSGGGSFQPQHF	TGTGCCAGCAGTGGGGGCGGTAGTTTTCAGCCCCAGCATTTT
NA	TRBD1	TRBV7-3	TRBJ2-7	CASSRSGQGIEQYF	TGTGCCAGCAGCCGCTCGGGACAGGGGATCGAGCAGTACTTC
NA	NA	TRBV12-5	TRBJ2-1	CVSGSAGAQFF	TGTGTTAGTGGTTCCGCAGGGGCGCAGTTCTTC
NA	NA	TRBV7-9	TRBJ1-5	CASSGDTGNQPQHF	TGTGCCAGCAGCGGTGACACGGGCAATCAGCCCCAGCATTTT
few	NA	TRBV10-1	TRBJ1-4	CASSDTTGKLFF	TGCGCCAGCAGTGATACGACGGGGAAACTGTTTTTT
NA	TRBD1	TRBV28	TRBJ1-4	CASSGGQVREKLFF	TGTGCCAGCAGTGGGGGACAGGTTAGGGAAAAACTGTTTTTT
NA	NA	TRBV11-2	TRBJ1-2	CASSRTASYGYTF	TGTGCCAGCAGCCGGACAGCCTCCTATGGCTACACCTTC
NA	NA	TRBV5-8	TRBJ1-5	CASSLALQGDPINQPQHF	TGTGCCAGCAGCTTGGCACTCCAGGGCGATCCAATCAATCAGCCCCAGCATTTT
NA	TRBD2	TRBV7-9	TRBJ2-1	CASSPPEGLAGGPRNEQFF	TGTGCCAGCAGCCCCCCTGAGGGGCTAGCGGGAGGGCCTAGGAATGAGCAGTTCTTC
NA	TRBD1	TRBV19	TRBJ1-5	CASSQGAPSNQPQHF	TGTGCCAGTAGTCAGGGGGCCCCTAGCAATCAGCCCCAGCATTTT
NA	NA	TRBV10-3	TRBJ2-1	CAISARGTYDNEQFF	TGTGCCATCAGCGCCAGGGGCACCTACGACAATGAGCAGTTCTTC
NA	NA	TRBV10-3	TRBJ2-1	CAISPLGASNEQFF	TGTGCCATCTCCCCCTTGGGCGCTTCAAATGAGCAGTTCTTC
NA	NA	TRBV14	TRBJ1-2	CASSITAYGYTF	TGTGCCAGCAGCATAACAGCCTATGGCTACACCTTC
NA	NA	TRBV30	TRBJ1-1	CAWTHRARVENTEAFF	TGTGCCTGGACACACAGGGCGCGGGTCGAGAACACTGAAGCTTTCTTT
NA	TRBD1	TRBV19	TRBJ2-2	CASSVGQGYTGELFF	TGTGCCAGTAGTGTGGGACAGGGGTACACCGGGGAGCTGTTTTTT
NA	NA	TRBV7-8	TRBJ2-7	CASSLGGLTYEQYF	TGTGCCAGCAGCTTGGGAGGTTTAACCTACGAGCAGTACTTC
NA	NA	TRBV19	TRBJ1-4	CASSFLRGEKLFF	TGTGCCAGTAGTTTCCTTAGGGGCGAAAAACTGTTTTTT
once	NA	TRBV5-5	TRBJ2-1	CASSQKGDSYNEQFF	TGTGCCAGCAGCCAGAAGGGGGATTCCTACAATGAGCAGTTCTTC
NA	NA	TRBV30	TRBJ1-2	CAWSVLGGYGYGYTF	TGTGCCTGGAGTGTACTGGGGGGGTACGGCTATGGCTACACCTTC
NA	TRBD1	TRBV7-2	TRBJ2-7	CASGGDRYEQYF	TGTGCCAGCGGCGGGGACAGGTACGAGCAGTACTTC
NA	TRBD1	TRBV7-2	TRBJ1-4	CASSETGARTNEKLFF	TGTGCCAGCAGCGAGACAGGGGCTCGGACTAATGAAAAACTGTTTTTT
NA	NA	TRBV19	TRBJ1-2	CASSIGSVGDYGYTF	TGTGCCAGTAGTATTGGCAGTGTCGGAGACTATGGCTACACCTTC
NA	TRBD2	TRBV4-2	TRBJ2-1	CASSQDLSGTSGGRYNEQFF	TGTGCCAGCAGCCAAGACTTGTCCGGGACTAGCGGGGGCCGTTACAATGAGCAGTTCTTC
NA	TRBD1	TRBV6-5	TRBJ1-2	CASSLTGEYGYTF	TGTGCCAGCAGTCTGACAGGGGAATATGGCTACACCTTC
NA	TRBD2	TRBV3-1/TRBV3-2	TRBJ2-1	CASSLPGGYNEQFF	TGTGCCAGCAGCCTTCCGGGAGGCTACAATGAGCAGTTCTTC
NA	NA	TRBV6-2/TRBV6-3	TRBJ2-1	CASSWPPRGYDEQFF	TGTGCCAGCAGTTGGCCCCCCCGGGGATACGATGAGCAGTTCTTC
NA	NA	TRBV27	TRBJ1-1	CASSLRPGGTEAFF	TGTGCCAGCAGTTTAAGGCCGGGCGGGACTGAAGCTTTCTTT
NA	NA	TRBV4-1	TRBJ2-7	CASSQGALGAFEQYF	TGCGCCAGCAGCCAAGGAGCCCTAGGGGCGTTCGAGCAGTACTTC